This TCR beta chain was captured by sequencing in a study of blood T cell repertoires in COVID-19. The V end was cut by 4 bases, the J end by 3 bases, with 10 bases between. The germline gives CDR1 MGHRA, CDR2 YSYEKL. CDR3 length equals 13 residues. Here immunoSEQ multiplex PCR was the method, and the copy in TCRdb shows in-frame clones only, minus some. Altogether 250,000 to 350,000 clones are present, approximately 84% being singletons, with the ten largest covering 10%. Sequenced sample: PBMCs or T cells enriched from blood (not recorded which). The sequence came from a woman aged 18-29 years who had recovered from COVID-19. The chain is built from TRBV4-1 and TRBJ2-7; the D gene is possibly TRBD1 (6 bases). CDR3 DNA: TGCGCCAGCAGCCCGACAGGAATCTACGAGCAGTACTTC. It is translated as CASSPTGIYEQYF.